These 3 T cell receptor beta chains share one sample of origin, sequenced in a study of cytotoxic CD8 clonotypes in ibrutinib-treated CLL. Produced via immunoSEQ multiplex PCR; TCRdb's table is partial and in-frame only. This sample has 75,000 to 90,000 clones; around four fifths occur once, and the top ten carry more than 35%. This specimen consisted of PBMCs, obtained after 24 months of ibrutinib treatment. The receptors come from a human donor with chronic lymphocytic leukemia.

This chain links TRBV19 with TRBJ2-7; 9 bases line up with TRBD1. Trimming took 4 bases from V and 4 from J; bases not matched to a gene: 11. The CDR3 runs to 16 residues. Germline CDR1 and CDR2: LNHDA and SQIVND (reference sequence). For the CDR3, the DNA is TGTGCCAGTAGTAGGCTCACCGGGACAGGGACTTACGAGCAGTACTTC. It codes for CASSRLTGTGTYEQYF.

The chain uses TRBV6-1 and TRBJ2-2; D unclear. Germline loops: CDR1 MNHNS, CDR2 SASEGT. There are 12 residues in the CDR3. The V end lost 7 bases, the J end lost 4 bases, and 7 bases lay between the germline ends. CDR3 sequence reads: CASTYLTGELFF. Here the CDR3 DNA reads TGTGCCAGCACCTACCTCACCGGGGAGCTGTTTTTT.

The gene calls are TRBV18 and TRBJ2-1; TRBD2 matches 10 bases. V lost 3 bases, J lost 8 bases, and 13 bases stayed unmatched. Per the germline V gene, CDR1 is KGHSH and CDR2 is LQKENI. The CDR3 runs 17 residues. Written as DNA, the CDR3 is TGTGCCAGCTCACCCCCAGGGTTAGCGGGAGGCTCGGATGAGCAGTTCTTC. It is translated as CASSPPGLAGGSDEQFF.